The 14 T cell receptor beta chains in this list originate from one sample, sequenced in a study of T cells in Graves' hyperthyroidism and ophthalmopathy. Regions amplified from RNA transcripts were the TCR beta CDR3 regions. HTBI primers were used for first-round RT-PCR of the TCR CDR3. Via MiXCR, TCRdb re-called the multiplex PCR reads, giving one row per CDR3 protein. The data contain about 580,000 distinct CDR3 sequences, 46% of them singletons. Sequenced material: peripheral blood or thyroid tissue (not recorded which). Source of these receptors: a woman aged 18-35 years with Graves' hyperthyroidism.

Only a few counts were recorded for this clonotype. The junction departs from the called germline gene at one end, perhaps through a read error. The gene calls are TRBV11-2 and TRBJ2-3; 8 nucleotides line up with TRBD1. The CDR3 runs 16 residues. Germline CDR1 is SGHAT and CDR2 is FQNNGV. Here the CDR3 reads CASSQGYRDRIDTQYF. DNA for the CDR3: TGCGCCAGCAGCCAAGGGTACCGGGACAGGATTGATACGCAGTATTTT.

This clonotype was observed many times. The rearrangement joins TRBV2 to TRBJ1-5; 8 bases map to TRBD1. The germline CDR1 and CDR2 sequences are SNHLY and FYNNEI. The CDR3 totals 13 residues. Unmatched junction bases numbered 2, after V lost 6 bases and J lost 4 bases. The CDR3 here is CASRDRVNQPQHF. In DNA, the CDR3 is TGTGCCAGCAGGGACAGGGTTAATCAGCCCCAGCATTTT.

This chain connects TRBV24-1 to TRBJ2-3; D uncertain. The CDR3 has 13 amino acids. The germline gives CDR1 KGHDR, CDR2 SFDVKD. Trimming removed 4 bases at V and 8 bases at J, with 12 bases between. The chain's CDR3 is CATSDVLRLTQYF. The CDR3 DNA sequence: TGTGCCACCAGTGACGTACTAAGACTTACGCAGTATTTT.

The J gene is TRBJ2-7, the V gene TRBV7-9; 7 positions match TRBD2. From germline, CDR1 is SEHNR and CDR2 FQNEAQ (reference sequence). With 4 bases clipped from V and 7 bases from J, the junction kept 4 bases outside the gene matches. The CDR3 consists of 12 residues. CDR3 sequence reads: CASSYGRGEQYF. DNA for the CDR3: TGTGCCAGCAGCTATGGGAGGGGTGAGCAGTACTTC.

The chain recombines TRBV9 with TRBJ1-3; weak D call: TRBD1 (6 bases). CDR1 is SGDLS, CDR2 YYNGEE, per germline. V was trimmed by 4 bases and J by 8 bases, leaving 19 bases between them. CDR3 length: 15 amino acids. The CDR3 protein is CASSPRQDYGYTIYF. CDR3 nucleotides: TGTGCCAGCAGCCCTCGACAGGACTATGGCTACACCATATATTTT.

This clonotype was found many times. The rearrangement joins TRBV24-1 to TRBJ2-5; TRBD1 is a possible D gene (6 bases). V was pared by 2 bases and J by 4 bases, with 10 bases between. CDR1 is KGHDR, CDR2 SFDVKD, per germline. The CDR3 has 14 amino acids. DNA for the CDR3: TGTGCCACCAGTGATTATCCAGGGGTAGAGACCCAGTACTTC. The encoded protein is CATSDYPGVETQYF.

The chain is built from TRBV6-6 and TRBJ1-1; 10 bases agree with TRBD1. Trimming cost V 6 bases and J 11 bases; bases outside gene matches: 30. The CDR3 is 20 amino acids. CDR1 is MNHNY and CDR2 is SVGAGI in the germline V gene (reference sequence). As DNA, the CDR3 is TGTGCCAGCAGGAACCCCCTTAAACCGGGACAGGGGCCATTAATAGGATGGGCTTTCTTT. It yields the protein CASRNPLKPGQGPLIGWAFF.

This clonotype was detected many times. This chain links TRBV7-8 with TRBJ2-2, with unresolved D. The V gene lost 3 bases and the J gene lost 4 bases, with 12 bases spanning the gap. The CDR3 sequence is 15 residues long. In germline, CDR1 is SGHVS, CDR2 FQNEAQ. The CDR3 here is CASSLGIWGTGELFF. CDR3 nucleotide sequence: TGTGCCAGCAGCTTGGGCATTTGGGGCACCGGGGAGCTGTTTTTT. Full variable domain (rest looked up from reference TRBV7-8 and TRBJ2-2): GAGVSQSPRYKVAKRGQDVALRCDPISGHVSLFWYQQALGQGPEFLTYFQNEAQLDKSGLPSDRFFAERPEGSVSTLKIQRTQQEDSAVYLCASSLGIWGTGELFFGEGSRLTVL.

At least ten counts were recorded for this clonotype. The chain employs TRBV3-1 and TRBJ1-4; D uncertain. The V end lost 0 bases, the J end lost 0 bases, and 5 bases lay between the germline ends. CDR1 LGHDT and CDR2 YNNKEL come from the germline V gene (reference sequence). This CDR3 contains 15 residues. The CDR3 DNA is TGTGCCAGCAGCCAAGATCCGACAACTAATGAAAAACTGTTTTTT. It yields the protein CASSQDPTTNEKLFF.

V usage is TRBV29-1 and J usage is TRBJ2-3; 7 bases are shared with TRBD2. Germline V lookup: CDR1 SQVTM, CDR2 ANQGSEA. The CDR3 sequence is 12 residues long. Trimming took 7 bases from V and 6 from J; bases not matched to a gene: 7. The CDR3 spells CSGLPAGDTQYF. CDR3 in DNA: TGCAGCGGCCTCCCAGCGGGGGATACGCAGTATTTT.

This sequence joins TRBV24-1 and TRBJ1-2; 9 nucleotides line up with TRBD1. The V gene's germline CDR1 is KGHDR and CDR2 SFDVKD. Losses at the gene ends were 7 bases for V and 8 bases for J; bases not matched to a gene: 4. CDR3 size: 12 residues. As DNA, the CDR3 is TGTGCCACCAGGGGACAGGGTGGGGGCTACACCTTC. It is translated as CATRGQGGGYTF.

The sample holds many counts of this clonotype. The chain recombines TRBV2 with TRBJ1-1; 7 bases are shared with TRBD1. The CDR3 extends over 12 amino acids. Germline CDR1 is SNHLY and CDR2 is FYNNEI. J lost 6 bases, V lost 4 bases, and 2 bases had no gene match. CDR3 loop: CASSAGTAEAFF. For the CDR3, the DNA is TGTGCCAGCAGTGCCGGGACAGCTGAAGCTTTCTTT.

The gene calls are TRBV4-1 and TRBJ2-7, with TRBD1 matching over 9 bases. This CDR3 region has 15 residues. V trimming: 0 bases; J trimming: 2 bases; junction bases outside the gene matches: 2. Germline V CDR1 and CDR2: MGHRA, YSYEKL. The CDR3 reads CASSQEGQGTYEQYF. CDR3 nucleotide sequence: TGCGCCAGCAGCCAAGAGGGACAGGGTACCTACGAGCAGTACTTC.

This clonotype was recorded at least ten times. The chain couples TRBV11-2 to TRBJ1-6; D gene uncertain. Per the germline V gene, CDR1 is SGHAT and CDR2 is FQNNGV. With 5 bases removed from V and 6 bases from J, the gap between germline ends came to 14 bases. CDR3 size: 15 residues. Here the CDR3 DNA reads TGTGCCAGCAGCCCTTCCGGGTCACCTAATTCACCCCTCCACTTT. This sequence encodes CASSPSGSPNSPLHF. The full variable domain, completed using reference TRBV11-2 and TRBJ1-6, is EAGVAQSPRYKIIEKRQSVAFWCNPISGHATLYWYQQILGQGPKLLIQFQNNGVVDDSQLPKDRFSAERLKGVDSTLKIQPAKLEDSAVYLCASSPSGSPNSPLHFGNGTRLTVT.